This T cell receptor beta chain derives from a study of blood T cell repertoires in COVID-19. Whole-study context: COVID-19 samples, acute and convalescent, were from the United States, Italy and Spain. The analysed material was cDNA or gDNA that came from T cells, B-cell-depleted T cells, or PBMCs.

CDR3 size: 14 residues. Unmatched junction bases numbered 5, after V lost 4 bases and J lost 3 bases. Germline V gives CDR1 SGHKS, CDR2 YYEKEE (reference sequence). Seattle patients were enrolled during active infection and followed longitudinally. Authors' analysis steps: The authors estimated nucleated cell counts from reference gene primer amplification. Clones were read by immunoSEQ multiplex PCR, and TCRdb kept only the in-frame ones, dropping some. V and J calls and clone size are as listed in that table; D and trimming were resolved from the DNA. The profile covers 150,000 to 200,000 clones, with around 81% appearing a single time and approximately 12% taken by the ten largest.

V and J are TRBV5-5 and TRBJ2-7; 9 bases are shared with TRBD1. The receptor was derived from a woman older than 75 with COVID-19, enrolled during active disease. Sequenced input: peripheral blood. The CDR3: CASSPTGGFYEQYF. The CDR3 DNA follows: TGTGCCAGCAGCCCGACAGGGGGTTTCTACGAGCAGTACTTC.